The next 15 T cell receptor beta chains were all read from a single sample in a study of T cells in Graves' hyperthyroidism and ophthalmopathy. From RNA transcripts, TCR beta CDR3 regions were amplified. First-round RT-PCR of the TCR CDR3 relied on the HTBI primer set. TCRdb reprocessed the multiplex PCR reads with MiXCR, giving one entry per CDR3 protein. The sample shows roughly 700,000 distinct CDR3 sequences, 17% of them seen only once. The sample consisted of blood. All receptors derive from a man in his forties or fifties with Graves' hyperthyroidism.

This clonotype turned up a few times. The chain carries TRBV9 and TRBJ2-1, with 8 bases identical to TRBD2. V dropped 4 bases and J dropped 0; count of bases not matched to a gene: 9. The CDR3 spans 17 residues. Germline V gene lookup returns CDR1 SGDLS and CDR2 YYNGEE. CDR3: CASSTRGSGVSYNEQFF. CDR3 in DNA: TGTGCCAGCAGCACCCGGGGTAGCGGGGTCTCCTACAATGAGCAGTTCTTC. Supplemented by reference TRBV9 and TRBJ2-1, the full variable domain reads DSGVTQTPKHLITATGQRVTLRCSPRSGDLSVYWYQQSLDQGLQFLIQYYNGEERAKGNILERFSAQQFPDLHSELNLSSLELGDSALYFCASSTRGSGVSYNEQFFGPGTRLTVL.

As to this clonotype: With a much larger clone just one base away, this may be a read error. The chain joins TRBV10-3 to TRBJ2-1; TRBD2 aligns across 8 bases. The V gene's germline CDR1 is ENHRY and CDR2 SYGVKD. The CDR3 consists of 14 residues. With 5 bases clipped from V and 13 bases from J, the junction kept 13 bases outside the gene matches. Written as DNA, the CDR3 is TGTGCCATCAGTCCGGGACTAGTCGGAGAGACCCAGTTCTTC. Encoded protein: CAISPGLVGETQFF.

Written as DNA, the CDR3 is TGCGCCAGCAGCCAAGATCTACGGGTCGATAATGAAAAACTGTTTTTT. It translates to CASSQDLRVDNEKLFF. The genes are TRBV4-3 and TRBJ1-4; D unresolved. Between the trimmed V and J ends, which lost 0 bases and 4 bases, there was a span of 12 bases. In germline, CDR1 is LGHNA, CDR2 YSLEER. This CDR3 is 16 amino acids long.

Ten or more counts support this clonotype. The rearrangement uses TRBV18 and TRBJ2-7; D might be TRBD1 (5 bases). The germline V and J ends were trimmed by 1 base and 1 base, with 8 bases remaining between them. Looked up from germline, CDR1 is KGHSH and CDR2 is LQKENI. The CDR3 length is 14 residues. CDR3: CASSPRRASYEQYF. The CDR3 region has the DNA TGTGCCAGCTCACCACGCAGGGCGTCCTACGAGCAGTACTTC.

The table lists this clonotype with a few counts. V and J are TRBV6-6 and TRBJ2-1, with D hard to call. The CDR3 runs 14 residues. Trimming cost V 0 bases and J 3 bases, with 6 bases left between them. CDR1 is MNHNY, CDR2 SVGAGI, per germline (reference sequence). In nucleotides, the CDR3 is TGTGCCAGCAGTTACTCATGGCTCTACAATGAGCAGTTCTTC. Encoded protein: CASSYSWLYNEQFF.

This clonotype was detected ten times or more. In nucleotides, the CDR3 is TGTGCCACCAGTGACAACACCCAACCCGGGGCAGGGGGCTACGAGCAGTACTTC. This codes for CATSDNTQPGAGGYEQYF. V usage is TRBV24-1 and J usage is TRBJ2-7; 7 nucleotides line up with TRBD1. V lost 4 bases and J lost 3; bases outside the gene matches: 17. The CDR3 has 18 amino acids. Germline V gene lookup returns CDR1 KGHDR and CDR2 SFDVKD.

This chain uses TRBV29-1 with TRBJ1-1, with 8 bases identical to TRBD1. CDR1 SQVTM and CDR2 ANQGSEA come from the germline V gene. Trimming removed 4 bases from V and 8 bases from J; junction bases left unmatched: 12. The length of the CDR3 is 14 residues. The CDR3 bases are TGCAGCGTTGTTAAGGGGACAGGAGACCTCGAAGCTTTCTTT. Encoded protein: CSVVKGTGDLEAFF.

This clonotype was recorded many times. The CDR3: CSVGGLAGETSYNEQFF. The CDR3 bases are TGCAGCGTCGGGGGACTAGCGGGAGAGACCTCCTACAATGAGCAGTTCTTC. The chain is built from TRBV29-1 and TRBJ2-1; 14 bases match TRBD2. Germline loops: CDR1 SQVTM, CDR2 ANQGSEA. The CDR3 has 17 amino acids. V lost 6 bases and J lost 0; bases outside the gene matches: 7.

This chain connects TRBV6-2 or TRBV6-3 to TRBJ2-1; 10 bases align to TRBD1. V was pared by 4 bases and J by 8 bases, with 8 bases of the junction left unmatched. The CDR3 spans 15 residues. Germline V gives CDR1 MNHEY, CDR2 SVGEGT. Here the CDR3 reads CASSSWTGGGHEQFF. DNA for the CDR3: TGTGCCAGCAGTTCTTGGACAGGGGGTGGACATGAGCAGTTCTTC.

The chain carries TRBV28 and TRBJ2-1; 7 positions match TRBD1. V lost 4 bases and J lost 2; bases outside the gene matches: 5. This CDR3 is built from 15 residues. The germline gives CDR1 MDHEN, CDR2 SYDVKM. This CDR3 reads CASSWTGTAYNEQFF. In DNA form, the CDR3 reads TGTGCCAGCAGTTGGACAGGAACGGCCTACAATGAGCAGTTCTTC.

About this clonotype itself: Sequence at one end of the junction differs from germline and may be a read error. The genes are TRBV3-1 and TRBJ2-5; 9 nucleotides align to TRBD2. This CDR3 region has 16 residues. Germline V gives CDR1 LGHDT, CDR2 YNNKEL (reference sequence). The CDR3 DNA reads as TGTGCCAGCAGCCATGGAGCGGGAGGCCGCCAAGAGACCCACTACTTC. Translated: CASSHGAGGRQETHYF.

This clonotype was seen ten or more times. This chain joins TRBV28 and TRBJ2-1; the D gene is possibly TRBD2 (6 bases). V was clipped by 3 bases and J by 5 bases, with 11 bases between them. CDR1 is MDHEN, CDR2 SYDVKM, per germline. The length of the CDR3 is 14 residues. DNA of the CDR3: TGTGCCAGCAGTTTCACGGGAGCGAACAATGAGCAGTTCTTC. This gives the protein CASSFTGANNEQFF.

This clonotype came up many times. Germline is not matched at one junction end, which may reflect a read error. The chain combines TRBV29-1 with TRBJ2-7; D call uncertain. This CDR3 spans 12 amino acids. From germline, CDR1 is SQVTM and CDR2 ANQGSEA. The CDR3 DNA follows: TGCAGCGTTGAAATGGGGTTCTACGGGCAGTACTTC. Translating gives CSVEMGFYGQYF.

This clonotype has a count of ten or more. The V call is TRBV18, the J call TRBJ2-1; 13 bases map to TRBD2. Germline loops: CDR1 KGHSH, CDR2 LQKENI. The CDR3 length is 15 residues. V gave up 8 bases and J gave up 7 bases; unmatched junction bases: 8. The CDR3 DNA sequence: TGTGCCAGCCGAGGACTAGCGGGAGAATGGAATGAGCAGTTCTTC. Its translation: CASRGLAGEWNEQFF.

This clonotype was recorded many times. The chain recombines TRBV7-8 with TRBJ1-1; 7 bases are a match to TRBD1. The trim removed 5 bases at V and 9 bases at J, leaving 15 bases unmatched. The CDR3 sequence is 15 residues long. From germline, CDR1 is SGHVS and CDR2 FQNEAQ. The CDR3 sequence is CASSPTGQLGFQAFF. CDR3 nucleotides: TGTGCCAGCAGCCCGACGGGACAGCTGGGTTTTCAAGCTTTCTTT.